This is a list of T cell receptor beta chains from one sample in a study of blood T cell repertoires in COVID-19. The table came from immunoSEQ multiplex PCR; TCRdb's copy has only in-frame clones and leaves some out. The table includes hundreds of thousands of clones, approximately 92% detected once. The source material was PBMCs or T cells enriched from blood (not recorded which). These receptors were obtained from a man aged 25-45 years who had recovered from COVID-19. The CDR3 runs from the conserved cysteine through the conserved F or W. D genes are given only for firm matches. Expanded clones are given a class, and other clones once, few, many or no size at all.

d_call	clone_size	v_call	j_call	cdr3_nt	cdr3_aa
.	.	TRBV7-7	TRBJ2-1	TGTGCTAGCAGCCGGGCACTAGTAAGCTCCTACAATGAGCAGTTCTTC	CASSRALVSSYNEQFF
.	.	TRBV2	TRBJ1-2	TGTGCCAGTCGAGAAACAGGGCCTCATTTAGGCTACACCTTC	CASRETGPHLGYTF
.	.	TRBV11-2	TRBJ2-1	TGTGCCAGCAGCTTTAGGGGGAGAGGGTTTGTGGATGAGCAGTTCTTC	CASSFRGRGFVDEQFF
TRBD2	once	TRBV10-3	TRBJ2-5	TGTGCCATCAGTGAACGGCTAGCGGGAGGCGAGACCCAGTACTTC	CAISERLAGGETQYF
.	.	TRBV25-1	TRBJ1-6	TGTGCCAGCAGTGAGTATAGCGGACCGACGGATTCACCCCTCCACTTT	CASSEYSGPTDSPLHF
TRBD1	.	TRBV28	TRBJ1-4	TGTGCCAGCAGTAAGGGACAGGGAGGGGAAAAACTGTTTTTT	CASSKGQGGEKLFF
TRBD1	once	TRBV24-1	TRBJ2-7	TGTGCCACCAGTGAAGCGGGACAGGGGGTTGGGGAGCAGTACTTC	CATSEAGQGVGEQYF
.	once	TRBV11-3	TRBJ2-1	TGTGCCAGCAGCTTAGGGGACACCGACTACAATGAGCAGTTCTTC	CASSLGDTDYNEQFF
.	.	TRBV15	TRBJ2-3	TGTGCCACCAGCAGAGATTTGGTTAGCTGGGCAGATACGCAGTATTTT	CATSRDLVSWADTQYF
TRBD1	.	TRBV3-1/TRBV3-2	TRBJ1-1	TGTGCCAGCAGCCAAGAGGGACAGCTAAACACTGAAGCTTTCTTT	CASSQEGQLNTEAFF
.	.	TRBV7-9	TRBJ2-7	TGTGCCAGCAGCTTAGTAGAGGACAGAGCCTACGAGCAGTACTTC	CASSLVEDRAYEQYF
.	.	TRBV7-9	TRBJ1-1	TGTGCCAGCAACCCCCAGGGCCCCACTGAAGCTTTCTTT	CASNPQGPTEAFF
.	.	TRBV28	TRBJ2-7	TGTGCCAGCAGTCCGAGCGAGTCCTACGAGCAGTACTTC	CASSPSESYEQYF
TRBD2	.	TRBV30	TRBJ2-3	TGTGCCTTATCCTGGACTAGCGGTTTTGATACGCAGTATTTT	CALSWTSGFDTQYF
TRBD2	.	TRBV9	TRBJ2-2	TGTGCCAGCAGCGCTAGCGGGGCGAACACCGGGGAGCTGTTTTTT	CASSASGANTGELFF
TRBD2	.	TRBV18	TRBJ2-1	TGTGCCAGCTCACCAGGAAGCGGGAGACGGTATGAGCAGTTCTTC	CASSPGSGRRYEQFF
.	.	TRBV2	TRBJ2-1	TGTGCCAGCAGACCTAGGACGGGATACAATGAGCAGTTCTTC	CASRPRTGYNEQFF
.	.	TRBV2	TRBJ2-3	TGTGCCAGCAGTCTCCTCGGGGAAGTTGGCACAGATACGCAGTATTTT	CASSLLGEVGTDTQYF
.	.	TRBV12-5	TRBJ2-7	TGTGCTAGTGGTTTGTCTGTGACTGCCTCCTACGAGCAGTACTTC	CASGLSVTASYEQYF
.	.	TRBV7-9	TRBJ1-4	TGTGCCAGCAGCTTAGAGGGGACTGTTGAAAAACTGTTTTTT	CASSLEGTVEKLFF
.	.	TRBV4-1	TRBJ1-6	TGCGCCAGCAGCCAAGACCCGCGTTATTCACCCCTCCACTTT	CASSQDPRYSPLHF
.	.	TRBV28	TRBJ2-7	TGTGCCAGCAGTTCCGGACTTTCCACCTACGAGCGGTACTTC	CASSSGLSTYERYF
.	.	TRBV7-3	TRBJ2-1	TGTGCCAGCAGCCCCCAAACGGGAGTTGAGCAGTTCTTC	CASSPQTGVEQFF
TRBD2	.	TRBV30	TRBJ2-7	TGTGCCTGGAGTGTACAATCTAGCGGGAGGGCGAGGGAAAAACTCTTGTACTTC	CAWSVQSSGRAREKLLYF
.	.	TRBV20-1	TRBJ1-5	TGCAGTGCTAGTCGGGGGAATCAGCCCCAGCATTTT	CSASRGNQPQHF
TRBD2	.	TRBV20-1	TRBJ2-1	TGCAGTGCTAGTTCCCAGCGGGGGAGCTCCTACAATGAGCAGTTCTTC	CSASSQRGSSYNEQFF
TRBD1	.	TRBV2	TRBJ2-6	TGTGCCAGCAGTCGAAGACAGGGACCTGGGGCCAACGTCCTGACTTTC	CASSRRQGPGANVLTF
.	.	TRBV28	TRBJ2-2	TGTGCCAGCAATTTATCCCCCGGGAGTGGCACCGGGGAGCTGTTTTTT	CASNLSPGSGTGELFF